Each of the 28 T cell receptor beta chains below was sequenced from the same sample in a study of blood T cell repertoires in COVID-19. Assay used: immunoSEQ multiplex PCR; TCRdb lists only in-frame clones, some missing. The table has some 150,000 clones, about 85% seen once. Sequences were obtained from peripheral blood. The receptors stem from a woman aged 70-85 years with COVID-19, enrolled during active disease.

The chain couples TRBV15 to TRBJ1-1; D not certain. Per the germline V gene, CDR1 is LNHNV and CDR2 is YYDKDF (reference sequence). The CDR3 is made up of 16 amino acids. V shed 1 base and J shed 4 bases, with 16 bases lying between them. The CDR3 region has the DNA TGTGCCACCAGCAGAGCCGGTTCATTCCGAGGCACTGAAGCTTTCTTT. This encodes CATSRAGSFRGTEAFF.

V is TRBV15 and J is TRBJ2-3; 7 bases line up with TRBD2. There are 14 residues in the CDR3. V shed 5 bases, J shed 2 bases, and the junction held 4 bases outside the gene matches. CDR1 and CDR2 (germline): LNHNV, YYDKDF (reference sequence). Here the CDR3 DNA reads TGTGCCACCAGCCGCCGGGACTACACAGATACGCAGTATTTT. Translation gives CATSRRDYTDTQYF.

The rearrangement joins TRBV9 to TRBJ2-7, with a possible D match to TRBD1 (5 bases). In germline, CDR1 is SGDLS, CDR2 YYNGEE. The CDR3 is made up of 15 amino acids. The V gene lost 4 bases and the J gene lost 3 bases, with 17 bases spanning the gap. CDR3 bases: TGTGCCAGCAGCACAAGGGGTGGGTACAGCTACGAGCAGTACTTC. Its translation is CASSTRGGYSYEQYF.

CDR3 sequence reads: CATSRVQGFQETQYF. CDR3 coding DNA: TGTGCCACCAGCAGAGTCCAGGGGTTCCAAGAGACCCAGTACTTC. The chain employs TRBV15 and TRBJ2-5, with D perhaps TRBD1 (6 bases). Germline V gives CDR1 LNHNV, CDR2 YYDKDF (reference sequence). V lost 1 base and J lost 1, with 10 bases in between. This CDR3 region has 15 residues.

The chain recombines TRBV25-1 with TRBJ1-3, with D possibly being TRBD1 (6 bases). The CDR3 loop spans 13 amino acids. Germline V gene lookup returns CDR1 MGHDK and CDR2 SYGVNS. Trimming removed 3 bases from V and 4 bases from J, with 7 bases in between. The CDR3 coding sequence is TGTGCCAGCAGTGATACAGGGGGAAACACCATATATTTT. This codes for CASSDTGGNTIYF.

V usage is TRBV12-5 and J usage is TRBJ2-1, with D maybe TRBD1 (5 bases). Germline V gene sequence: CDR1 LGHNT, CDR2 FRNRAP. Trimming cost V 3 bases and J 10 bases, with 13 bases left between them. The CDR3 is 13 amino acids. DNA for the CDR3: TGTGCTAGTGGTTTCTCCCAGGGCATGGAGCAGTTCTTC. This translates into CASGFSQGMEQFF. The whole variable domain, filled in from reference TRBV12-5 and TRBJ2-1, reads DARVTQTPRHKVTEMGQEVTMRCQPILGHNTVFWYRQTMMQGLELLAYFRNRAPLDDSGMPKDRFSAEMPDATLATLKIQPSEPRDSAVYFCASGFSQGMEQFFGPGTRLTVL.

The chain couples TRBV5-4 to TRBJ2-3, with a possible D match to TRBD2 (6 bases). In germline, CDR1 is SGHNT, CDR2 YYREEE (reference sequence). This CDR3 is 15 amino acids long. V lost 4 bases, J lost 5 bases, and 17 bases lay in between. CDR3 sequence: CASSPRAGRLDTQYF. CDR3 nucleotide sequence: TGTGCCAGCAGCCCCCGAGCAGGGAGGTTAGATACGCAGTATTTT.

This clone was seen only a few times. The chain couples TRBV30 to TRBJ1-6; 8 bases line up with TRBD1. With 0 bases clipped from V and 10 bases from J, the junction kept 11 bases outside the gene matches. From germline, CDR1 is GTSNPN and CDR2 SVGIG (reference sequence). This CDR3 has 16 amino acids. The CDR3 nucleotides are TGTGCCTGGAGTGTCTTCGGCGGACAGGGAGGGTCACCCCTCCACTTT. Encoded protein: CAWSVFGGQGGSPLHF.

The CDR3 region has the DNA TGTGCCAGCAGTTACACAGGGTATGGTGGCTACACCTTC. Translation gives CASSYTGYGGYTF. The chain is built from TRBV6-5 and TRBJ1-2; D is possibly TRBD1 (6 bases). The germline V and J ends were trimmed by 2 bases and 7 bases, with 11 bases remaining between them. CDR1 is MNHEY, CDR2 SVGAGI, per germline. CDR3 length: 13 residues.

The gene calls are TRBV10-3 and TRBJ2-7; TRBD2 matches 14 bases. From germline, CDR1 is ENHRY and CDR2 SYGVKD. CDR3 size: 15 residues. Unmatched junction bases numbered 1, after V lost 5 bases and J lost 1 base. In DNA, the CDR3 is TGTGCCATCAGTAGGACTAGCGGGGGGTCCTACGAGCAGTACTTC. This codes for CAISRTSGGSYEQYF.

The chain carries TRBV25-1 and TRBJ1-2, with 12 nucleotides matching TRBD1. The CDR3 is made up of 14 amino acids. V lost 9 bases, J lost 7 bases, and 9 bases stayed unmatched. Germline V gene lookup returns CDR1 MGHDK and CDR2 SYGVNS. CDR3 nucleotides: TGTGCCAGTTCGCCGGGACAGGGGGCCCCTGGCTACACCTTC. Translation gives CASSPGQGAPGYTF.

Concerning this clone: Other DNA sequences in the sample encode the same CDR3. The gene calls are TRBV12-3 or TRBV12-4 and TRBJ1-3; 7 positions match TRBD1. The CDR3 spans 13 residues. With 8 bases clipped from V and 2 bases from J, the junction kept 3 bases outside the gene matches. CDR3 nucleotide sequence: TGTGCCAGCGACAGGGACGCTGGAAACACCATATATTTT. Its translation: CASDRDAGNTIYF.

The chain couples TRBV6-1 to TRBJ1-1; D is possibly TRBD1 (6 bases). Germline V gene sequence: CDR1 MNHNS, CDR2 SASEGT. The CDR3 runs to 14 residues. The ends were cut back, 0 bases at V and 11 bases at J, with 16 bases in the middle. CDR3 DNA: TGTGCCAGCAGTGAAGCAGGGGGGGCCAGGGTCGCTTTCTTT. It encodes CASSEAGGARVAFF.

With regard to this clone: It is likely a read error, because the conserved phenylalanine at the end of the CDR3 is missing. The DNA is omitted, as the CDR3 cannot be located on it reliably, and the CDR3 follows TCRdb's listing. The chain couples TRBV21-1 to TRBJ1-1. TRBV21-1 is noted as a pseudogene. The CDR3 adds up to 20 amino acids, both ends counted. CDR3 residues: CASSKRVAGREPDQSFLSRI.

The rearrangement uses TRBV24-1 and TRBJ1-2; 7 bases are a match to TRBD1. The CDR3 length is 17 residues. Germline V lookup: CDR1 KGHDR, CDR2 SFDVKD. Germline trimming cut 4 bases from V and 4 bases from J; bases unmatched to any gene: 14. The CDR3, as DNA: TGTGCCACCAGTGACCCTTCTCGACAGGGACCCCTCTATGGCTACACCTTC. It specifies CATSDPSRQGPLYGYTF.

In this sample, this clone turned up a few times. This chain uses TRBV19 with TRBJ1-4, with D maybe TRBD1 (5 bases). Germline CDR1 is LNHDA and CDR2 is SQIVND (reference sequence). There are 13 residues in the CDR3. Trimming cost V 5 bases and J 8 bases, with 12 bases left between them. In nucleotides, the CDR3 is TGTGCCAGTAGTCAGGGAAGGAGAGAAAAACTGTTTTTT. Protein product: CASSQGRREKLFF.

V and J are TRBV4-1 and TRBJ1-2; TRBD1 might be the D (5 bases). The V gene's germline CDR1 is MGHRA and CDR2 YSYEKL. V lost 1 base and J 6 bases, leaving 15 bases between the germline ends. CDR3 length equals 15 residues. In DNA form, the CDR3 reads TGCGCCAGCAGCCAAGGGAACTCGGGGGGGGATGGCTACACCTTC. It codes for CASSQGNSGGDGYTF.

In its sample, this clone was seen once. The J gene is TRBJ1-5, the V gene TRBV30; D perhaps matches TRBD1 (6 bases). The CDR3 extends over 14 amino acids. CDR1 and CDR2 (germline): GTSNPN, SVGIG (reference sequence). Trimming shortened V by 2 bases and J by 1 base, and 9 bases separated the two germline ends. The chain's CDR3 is CAWSSGTSNQPQHF. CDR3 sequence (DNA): TGTGCCTGGAGTTCCGGGACAAGCAATCAGCCCCAGCATTTT.

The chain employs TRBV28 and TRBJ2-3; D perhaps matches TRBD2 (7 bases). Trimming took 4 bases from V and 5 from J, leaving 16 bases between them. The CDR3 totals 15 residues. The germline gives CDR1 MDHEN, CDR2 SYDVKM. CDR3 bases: TGTGCCAGCAGTTCCCCCCGGGGGGCGGTAGATACGCAGTATTTT. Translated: CASSSPRGAVDTQYF.

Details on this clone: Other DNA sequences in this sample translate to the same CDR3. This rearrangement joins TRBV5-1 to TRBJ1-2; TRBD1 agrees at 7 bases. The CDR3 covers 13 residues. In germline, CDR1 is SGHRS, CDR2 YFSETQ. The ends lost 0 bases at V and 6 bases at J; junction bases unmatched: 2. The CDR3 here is CASSLGQGDGYTF. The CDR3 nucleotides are TGCGCCAGCAGCTTGGGCCAGGGGGATGGCTACACCTTC.

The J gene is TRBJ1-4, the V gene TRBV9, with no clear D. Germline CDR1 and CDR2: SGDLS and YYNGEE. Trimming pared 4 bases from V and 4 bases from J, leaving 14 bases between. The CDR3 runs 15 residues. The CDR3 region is CASSPRSRGNEKLFF. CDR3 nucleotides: TGTGCCAGCAGCCCGCGTTCTAGAGGTAATGAAAAACTGTTTTTT.

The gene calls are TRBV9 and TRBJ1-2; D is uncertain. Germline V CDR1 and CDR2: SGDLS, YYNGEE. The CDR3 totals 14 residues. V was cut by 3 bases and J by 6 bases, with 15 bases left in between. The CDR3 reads CASSGRRAMDGYTF. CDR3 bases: TGTGCCAGCAGCGGAAGGAGGGCAATGGATGGCTACACCTTC.

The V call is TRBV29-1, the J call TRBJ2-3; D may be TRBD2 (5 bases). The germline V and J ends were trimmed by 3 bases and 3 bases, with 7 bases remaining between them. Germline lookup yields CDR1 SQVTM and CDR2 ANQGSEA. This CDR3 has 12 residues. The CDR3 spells CSVDRGTDTQYF. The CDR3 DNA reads TGCAGCGTTGACCGAGGGACAGATACGCAGTATTTT.

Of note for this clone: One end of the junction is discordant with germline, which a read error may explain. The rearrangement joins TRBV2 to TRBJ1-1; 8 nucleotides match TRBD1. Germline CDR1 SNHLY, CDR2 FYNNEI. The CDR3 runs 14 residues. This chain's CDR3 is CASREGRQGSEAFF. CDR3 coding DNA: TGTGCCAGCAGAGAAGGGAGACAGGGGTCCGAAGCTTTCTTT. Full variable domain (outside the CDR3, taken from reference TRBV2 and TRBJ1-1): EPEVTQTPSHQVTQMGQEVILRCVPISNHLYFYWYRQILGQKVEFLVSFYNNEISEKSEIFDDQFSVERPDGSNFTLKIRSTKLEDSAMYFCASREGRQGSEAFFGQGTRLTVV.

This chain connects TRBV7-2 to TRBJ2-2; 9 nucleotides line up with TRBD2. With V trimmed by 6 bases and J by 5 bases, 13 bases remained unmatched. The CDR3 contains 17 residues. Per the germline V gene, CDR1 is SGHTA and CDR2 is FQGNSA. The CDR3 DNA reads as TGTGCCAGCAGTTACCTCGCGGGGGGGCGTGGAACCGGGGAGCTGTTTTTT. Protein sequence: CASSYLAGGRGTGELFF.

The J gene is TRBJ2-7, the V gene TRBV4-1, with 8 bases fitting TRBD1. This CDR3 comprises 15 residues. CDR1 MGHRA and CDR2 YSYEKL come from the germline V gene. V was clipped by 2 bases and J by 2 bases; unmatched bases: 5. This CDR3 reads CASSQLRDRTYEQYF. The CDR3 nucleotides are TGCGCCAGCAGCCAACTCCGGGACAGGACCTACGAGCAGTACTTC.

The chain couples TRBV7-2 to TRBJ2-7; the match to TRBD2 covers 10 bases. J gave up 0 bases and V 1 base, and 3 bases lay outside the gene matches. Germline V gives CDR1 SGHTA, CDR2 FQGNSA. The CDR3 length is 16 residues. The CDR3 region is CASSLVLAGASYEQYF. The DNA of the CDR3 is TGTGCCAGCAGCTTAGTGCTAGCGGGGGCCTCCTACGAGCAGTACTTC.

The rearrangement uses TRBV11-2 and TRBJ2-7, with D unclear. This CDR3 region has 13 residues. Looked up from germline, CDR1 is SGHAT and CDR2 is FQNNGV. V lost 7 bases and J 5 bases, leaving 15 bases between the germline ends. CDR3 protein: CASTPQWAHEQYF. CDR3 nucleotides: TGTGCCAGCACCCCCCAGTGGGCCCACGAGCAGTACTTC. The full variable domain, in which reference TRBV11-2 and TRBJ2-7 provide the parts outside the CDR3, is EAGVAQSPRYKIIEKRQSVAFWCNPISGHATLYWYQQILGQGPKLLIQFQNNGVVDDSQLPKDRFSAERLKGVDSTLKIQPAKLEDSAVYLCASTPQWAHEQYFGPGTRLTVT.